These 25 T cell receptor beta chains were sequenced from one sample in a study of T cell responses to AZD1222 COVID-19 vaccine. TCRdb keeps only in-frame clones here, not all; method: immunoSEQ multiplex PCR. The sample holds 100,000 to 120,000 clones, 85% to 90% seen once. The source was peripheral blood, collected on day 0 of AZD1222 vaccination. The receptors here all came from an adult in good health.

The chain links TRBV5-1 to TRBJ2-3; 8 bases line up with TRBD2. The J segment lost 4 bases and the V segment lost 0 bases, leaving 7 bases of the junction unmatched. Germline CDR1 SGHRS, CDR2 YFSETQ. This CDR3 contains 16 residues. CDR3 nucleotides: TGCGCCAGCAGCTTGGCCGAAGCGGGAGCGGCAGATACGCAGTATTTT. Translating gives CASSLAEAGAADTQYF.

In its sample, this clone was seen a few times. The chain uses TRBV30 and TRBJ2-1; D possibly corresponds to TRBD2 (6 bases). Germline CDR1 is GTSNPN and CDR2 is SVGIG (reference sequence). V gave up 7 bases and J gave up 2 bases, with 12 bases separating them. The CDR3 sequence is 13 residues long. CDR3 protein: CAFWGDPYNEQFF. The CDR3 DNA reads as TGTGCCTTCTGGGGGGATCCCTACAATGAGCAGTTCTTC.

The chain joins TRBV28 to TRBJ2-2; 10 nucleotides line up with TRBD2. The CDR3 has 17 residues. V was clipped by 2 bases and J by 6 bases; unmatched bases: 9. CDR1 and CDR2 (germline): MDHEN, SYDVKM. CDR3: CASSLPLAGVPPGELFF. Here the CDR3 DNA reads TGTGCCAGCAGTTTACCCCTAGCGGGAGTACCCCCCGGGGAGCTGTTTTTT.

This clone was recorded once. V is TRBV7-9 and J is TRBJ2-2; D is unresolved. This CDR3 comprises 12 residues. The germline CDR1 and CDR2 sequences are SEHNR and FQNEAQ (reference sequence). Trimming removed 5 bases from V and 3 bases from J, with 4 bases in between. The DNA for the CDR3 is TGTGCCAGCAGCACCTACACCGGGGAGCTGTTTTTT. It codes for CASSTYTGELFF.

The chain carries TRBV19 and TRBJ2-7, with 10 positions matching TRBD2. CDR3 length equals 17 residues. In germline, CDR1 is LNHDA, CDR2 SQIVND (reference sequence). With 3 bases clipped from V and 1 base from J, the junction kept 9 bases outside the gene matches. CDR3 nucleotide sequence: TGTGCCAGTAGTATCCGGCTAGCGGGAGCAGGGTCCTACGAGCAGTACTTC. Protein product: CASSIRLAGAGSYEQYF.

The rearrangement links TRBV10-2 to TRBJ1-5; 7 nucleotides align to TRBD1. CDR1 and CDR2 from the germline V gene are WSHSY and SAAADI. J lost 3 bases, V lost 2 bases, and 4 bases had no gene match. This CDR3 region has 15 residues. Here the CDR3 DNA reads TGCGCCAGCAGTGAGGACAGGGACTACAATCAGCCCCAGCATTTT. Translating it yields CASSEDRDYNQPQHF.

The V call is TRBV10-3, the J call TRBJ1-2; a weak D match, TRBD1 (5 bases). The length of the CDR3 is 13 residues. Germline-derived CDR1 and CDR2 are ENHRY and SYGVKD. Trimming shortened V by 2 bases and J by 3 bases, and 7 bases separated the two germline ends. CDR3 DNA: TGTGCCATCAGTGAGCCGGGACACTATGGCTACACCTTC. This translates into CAISEPGHYGYTF.

V and J are TRBV3-1 (or the pseudogene TRBV3-2) and TRBJ2-7; 9 nucleotides match TRBD1. The CDR3 is made up of 16 amino acids. V gave up 3 bases and J gave up 4 bases; unmatched junction bases: 10. Germline CDR1 and CDR2: LGHDT and YNNKEL (reference sequence). In DNA form, the CDR3 reads TGTGCCAGCAGCCAGGGACAGGGAGGACTAACGTACGAGCAGTACTTC. It is translated as CASSQGQGGLTYEQYF.

The rearrangement joins TRBV19 to TRBJ2-7; D is undetermined. The CDR3 consists of 14 residues. V lost 7 bases and J lost 4, with 17 bases in between. The germline gives CDR1 LNHDA, CDR2 SQIVND (reference sequence). CDR3 loop: CASTARVGLYEQYF. The DNA of the CDR3 is TGTGCCAGTACCGCCCGCGTTGGGCTGTACGAGCAGTACTTC.

The chain uses TRBV4-1 and TRBJ1-3, with D maybe TRBD1 (5 bases). The CDR3 runs to 18 residues. Germline V gives CDR1 MGHRA, CDR2 YSYEKL. V dropped 0 bases and J dropped 0 bases, with 15 bases sitting between them. The CDR3 loop reads CASSQDPPGPGSGNTIYF. As DNA, the CDR3 is TGCGCCAGCAGCCAAGATCCACCGGGGCCAGGCTCTGGAAACACCATATATTTT.

This clone appeared once. The chain has TRBV28 and TRBJ1-2; D is ambiguous. CDR3 length: 13 residues. V lost 3 bases and J 8 bases, leaving 13 bases between the germline ends. Germline CDR1 is MDHEN and CDR2 is SYDVKM. CDR3 protein: CASSLAGDPGYTF. In nucleotides, the CDR3 is TGTGCCAGCAGTTTGGCTGGCGACCCAGGCTACACCTTC.

The gene calls are TRBV19 and TRBJ1-2; no definite D call. Germline CDR1 and CDR2: LNHDA and SQIVND (reference sequence). The CDR3 covers 12 residues. The V end was cut by 3 bases, the J end by 4 bases, with 6 bases between. The CDR3 sequence is CASSMYLYGYTF. CDR3 sequence (DNA): TGTGCCAGTAGTATGTACCTCTATGGCTACACCTTC.

V and J are TRBV30 and TRBJ2-2; 7 nucleotides line up with TRBD1. Trimming took 1 base from V and 4 from J; bases not matched to a gene: 6. This CDR3 is 15 amino acids long. The germline V gene has CDR1 GTSNPN and CDR2 SVGIG (reference sequence). The CDR3 region has the DNA TGTGCCTGGAGTGATACAGGGGCCGGCACCGGGGAGCTGTTTTTT. Amino acids: CAWSDTGAGTGELFF.

The rearrangement uses TRBV3-1 (or the pseudogene TRBV3-2) and TRBJ2-7; D is undetermined. The CDR3 sequence is 15 residues long. From germline, CDR1 is LGHDT and CDR2 YNNKEL (reference sequence). V was trimmed by 1 base and J by 3 bases, leaving 13 bases between them. The CDR3 sequence is CASSQGRHPNYEQYF. The CDR3 nucleotides are TGTGCCAGCAGCCAAGGCCGCCACCCAAACTACGAGCAGTACTTC.

A few counts support this clone. The V call is TRBV19, the J call TRBJ2-3; D not resolved. The V gene lost 1 base and the J gene lost 6 bases, with 14 bases spanning the gap. This CDR3 has 15 amino acids. Germline assignment: CDR1 LNHDA and CDR2 SQIVND (reference sequence). The CDR3 coding sequence is TGTGCCAGTAGTATAGTTGGACCCAGGTCGGATACGCAGTATTTT. Translated: CASSIVGPRSDTQYF.

This chain joins TRBV29-1 and TRBJ2-1; weak D call: TRBD1 (5 bases). CDR1 is SQVTM, CDR2 ANQGSEA, per germline. The CDR3 runs 13 residues. V was cut by 6 bases and J by 0 bases, with 9 bases left in between. CDR3 in amino acids: CSVGHISYNEQFF. CDR3 bases: TGCAGCGTCGGACACATCTCCTACAATGAGCAGTTCTTC.

This clone was detected once. The CDR3, as DNA: TGTGCCAGCAGCTTAGCGGGACTGAACACTGAAGCTTTCTTT. Protein sequence: CASSLAGLNTEAFF. The chain uses TRBV7-2 and TRBJ1-1; maybe TRBD1 (5 bases). CDR1 and CDR2 from the germline V gene are SGHTA and FQGNSA. The CDR3 runs 14 residues. V was clipped by 0 bases and J by 0 bases, with 5 bases between them.

The chain links TRBV24-1 to TRBJ2-2; 10 bases are a match to TRBD1. The J segment lost 5 bases and the V segment lost 1 base, leaving 12 bases of the junction unmatched. This CDR3 contains 19 residues. Germline assignment: CDR1 KGHDR and CDR2 SFDVKD. The CDR3 reads CATSDLGIGGQGRTGELFF. The CDR3 DNA follows: TGTGCCACCAGTGATTTAGGGATCGGGGGACAGGGGAGGACCGGGGAGCTGTTTTTT.

The chain combines TRBV3-1 (or the pseudogene TRBV3-2) with TRBJ2-1, with 9 bases lining up with TRBD2. The junction had 8 bases not matched to a gene; V was cut back by 4 bases and J by 7 bases. Germline V gene sequence: CDR1 LGHDT, CDR2 YNNKEL (reference sequence). The CDR3 totals 15 residues. The CDR3 region is CASSRWSGRRNEQFF. The DNA of the CDR3 is TGTGCCAGCAGCCGTTGGAGCGGGAGGAGAAATGAGCAGTTCTTC.

The V and J genes are TRBV7-2 and TRBJ2-4; tentatively, D is TRBD2 (6 bases). This CDR3 region has 14 residues. Germline V lookup: CDR1 SGHTA, CDR2 FQGNSA. Trimming shortened V by 0 bases and J by 6 bases, and 9 bases separated the two germline ends. In DNA form, the CDR3 reads TGTGCCAGCAGCTTAGCAGATAGCGGAAACATTCAGTACTTC. Translation gives CASSLADSGNIQYF.

The rearrangement links TRBV5-4 to TRBJ2-3, with a tentative D call TRBD2 (6 bases). The germline CDR1 and CDR2 sequences are SGHNT and YYREEE (reference sequence). This CDR3 has 15 residues. V lost 4 bases, J lost 6 bases, and 18 bases lay in between. In DNA form, the CDR3 reads TGTGCCAGCAGCGTCGGGGGAGCGGTGGGGGATACGCAGTATTTT. Translating it yields CASSVGGAVGDTQYF.

J is TRBJ1-3 and V is TRBV18, with TRBD1 matching over 7 bases. Germline V CDR1 and CDR2: KGHSH, LQKENI. V gave up 1 base and J gave up 7 bases; unmatched junction bases: 1. The length of the CDR3 is 13 residues. CDR3 in amino acids: CASSPQGANTIYF. DNA for the CDR3: TGTGCCAGCTCACCACAGGGGGCCAACACCATATATTTT.

This rearrangement joins TRBV28 to TRBJ1-2, with a possible D match to TRBD1 (6 bases). Germline V gene lookup returns CDR1 MDHEN and CDR2 SYDVKM. The V end lost 5 bases, the J end lost 7 bases, and 14 bases lay between the germline ends. This CDR3 contains 13 residues. CDR3 amino acids: CASSPDRLFGYTF. The DNA for the CDR3 is TGTGCCAGCAGTCCAGACAGGTTGTTTGGCTACACCTTC.

The chain combines TRBV28 with TRBJ2-3; D may be TRBD1 or TRBD2 (5 bases each). The V end was cut by 5 bases, the J end by 0 bases, with 9 bases between. Per germline, CDR1 MDHEN and CDR2 SYDVKM. The CDR3 is 14 amino acids. CDR3 loop: CASSNRDSTDTQYF. The CDR3 DNA follows: TGTGCCAGCAGTAACCGGGACAGCACAGATACGCAGTATTTT.

The chain carries TRBV24-1 and TRBJ2-1, with D possibly being TRBD2 (6 bases). The CDR3 is 15 residues long. Germline CDR1 KGHDR, CDR2 SFDVKD. V lost 3 bases and J lost 9, with 17 bases in between. Written as DNA, the CDR3 is TGTGCCACCAGTGATCGGGGGAGGATTGGGCGTGAGCAGTTCTTC. Translating it yields CATSDRGRIGREQFF.